The 8 T cell receptor beta chains listed next were all sequenced from one sample in a study of radiotherapy plus CTLA-4 blockade in lung cancer (dated by TCRdb to between 2018 and 2020). Libraries were built with the immunoSEQ multiplex PCR assay. TCRdb obtained this table from immuneACCESS and retained in-frame rearrangements with V and J assigned. These tables miss some clones; where compared with another copy, unresolved V genes account for less than half of the shortfall, and the remainder is unexplained. The sample contains roughly 110,000 clones, roughly 80% of them found a single time. The ten largest make up roughly 3.1% of the sample. The sample here was peripheral blood, taken from a patient treated with radiotherapy plus ipilimumab. The receptors originated from a human donor with non-small cell lung cancer that progressed on radiotherapy plus ipilimumab. Some clones in this sample may be carry-over from other donors' samples.

This clone was counted a few times. V gene TRBV4-3 combines with J gene TRBJ1-5; D gene unclear. This CDR3 contains 13 residues. The ends were cut back, 3 bases at V and 4 bases at J, with 7 bases in the middle. Germline loops: CDR1 LGHNA, CDR2 YSLEER. CDR3 amino acids: CASSHRRNQPQHF. CDR3 DNA: TGCGCCAGCAGCCATCGTCGTAATCAGCCCCAGCATTTT.

This sequence joins TRBV19 and TRBJ1-5; possibly TRBD1 for D (6 bases). Germline V lookup: CDR1 LNHDA, CDR2 SQIVND (reference sequence). The V gene lost 5 bases and the J gene lost 3 bases, with 14 bases spanning the gap. There are 15 residues in the CDR3. The CDR3 DNA reads TGTGCCAGTAGTGAAAAGGGGACACACAATCAGCCCCAGCATTTT. Its protein is CASSEKGTHNQPQHF.

The chain joins TRBV7-2 to TRBJ2-5, with TRBD2 identical over 7 bases. The V and J ends lost 10 bases and 1 base, in that order; junction bases with no gene match: 6. The CDR3 is 13 amino acids. The germline V gene encodes CDR1 SGHTA and CDR2 FQGNSA. The DNA of the CDR3 is TGTGCCACCGGAGCGGGGAGCCAAGAGACCCAGTACTTC. Its translation: CATGAGSQETQYF.

J is TRBJ2-2 and V is TRBV6-5, with 10 bases aligning to TRBD1. The V segment lost 5 bases and the J segment 6 bases; nucleotides outside the gene matches: 3. The CDR3 is made up of 14 amino acids. The germline CDR1 and CDR2 sequences are MNHEY and SVGAGI. For the CDR3, the DNA is TGTGCCAGCAGTAGGGACAGGGGCGCCGGGGAGCTGTTTTTT. Protein sequence: CASSRDRGAGELFF.

The J gene is TRBJ1-3, the V gene TRBV12-5; TRBD1 might be the D (6 bases). The V end lost 1 base, the J end lost 2 bases, and 9 bases lay between the germline ends. Germline V CDR1 and CDR2: LGHNT, FRNRAP. The CDR3 covers 15 residues. CDR3 sequence reads: CASGLGDIPGNTIYF. DNA for the CDR3: TGTGCTAGTGGTTTGGGGGACATACCTGGAAACACCATATATTTT.

Of note for this clone: Other DNA sequences from this sample encode an identical CDR3 as well. The V gene is TRBV7-2, the J gene TRBJ2-3, with D possibly TRBD2 on 5 matching bases. The CDR3 runs 14 residues. Germline V lookup: CDR1 SGHTA, CDR2 FQGNSA. Between the trimmed V and J ends, which lost 1 base and 1 base, there was a span of 6 bases. The CDR3 sequence: CASSLGRGTDTQYF. The CDR3 coding sequence is TGTGCCAGCAGCTTAGGGCGGGGCACAGATACGCAGTATTTT. The variable domain in full, completed from reference TRBV7-2 and TRBJ2-3, reads GAGVSQSPSNKVTEKGKDVELRCDPISGHTALYWYRQSLGQGLEFLIYFQGNSAPDKSGLPSDRFSAERTGGSVSTLTIQRTQQEDSAVYLCASSLGRGTDTQYFGPGTRLTVL.

V gene TRBV18 combines with J gene TRBJ1-1, with 8 positions matching TRBD1. V gave up 6 bases and J gave up 5 bases; unmatched junction bases: 11. This CDR3 has 15 residues. Germline V CDR1 and CDR2: KGHSH, LQKENI. The CDR3 region is CASSRQTGEGTEAFF. The CDR3 nucleotides are TGTGCCAGCTCGAGACAGACAGGGGAAGGGACTGAAGCTTTCTTT.

The chain joins TRBV16 to TRBJ1-5, with a weak D call TRBD1 (6 bases). This CDR3 is 15 amino acids long. CDR1 KGHSY and CDR2 FQNENV come from the germline V gene. Trimming cost V 5 bases and J 5 bases, with 16 bases left between them. CDR3 sequence: CASSNNRVRDQPQHF. Written as DNA, the CDR3 is TGTGCCAGCAGCAATAACAGGGTCCGCGATCAGCCCCAGCATTTT.